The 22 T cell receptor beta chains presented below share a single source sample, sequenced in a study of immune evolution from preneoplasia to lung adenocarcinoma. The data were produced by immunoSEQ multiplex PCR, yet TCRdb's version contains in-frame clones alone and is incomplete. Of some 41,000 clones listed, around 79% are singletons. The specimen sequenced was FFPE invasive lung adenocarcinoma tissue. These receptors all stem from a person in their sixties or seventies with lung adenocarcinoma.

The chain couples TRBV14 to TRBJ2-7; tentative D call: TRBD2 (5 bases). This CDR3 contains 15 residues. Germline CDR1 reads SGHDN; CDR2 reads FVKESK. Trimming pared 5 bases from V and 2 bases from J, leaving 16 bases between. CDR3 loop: CASSTRVRGAYEQYF. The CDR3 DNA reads TGTGCCAGCAGCACCCGCGTCCGGGGAGCCTACGAGCAGTACTTC.

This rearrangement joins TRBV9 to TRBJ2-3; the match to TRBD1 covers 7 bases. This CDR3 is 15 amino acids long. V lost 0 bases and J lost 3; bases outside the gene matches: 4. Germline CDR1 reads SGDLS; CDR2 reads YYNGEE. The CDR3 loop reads CASSVAGRGTDTQYF. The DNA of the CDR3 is TGTGCCAGCAGCGTAGCTGGCAGGGGGACAGATACGCAGTATTTT.

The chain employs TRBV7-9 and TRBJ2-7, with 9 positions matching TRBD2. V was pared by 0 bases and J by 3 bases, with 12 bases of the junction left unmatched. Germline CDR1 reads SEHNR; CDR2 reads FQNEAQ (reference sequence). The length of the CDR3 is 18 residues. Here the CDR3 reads CASSLAPAGGLLGYEQYF. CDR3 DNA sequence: TGTGCCAGCAGCTTAGCTCCAGCGGGAGGATTATTAGGCTACGAGCAGTACTTC.

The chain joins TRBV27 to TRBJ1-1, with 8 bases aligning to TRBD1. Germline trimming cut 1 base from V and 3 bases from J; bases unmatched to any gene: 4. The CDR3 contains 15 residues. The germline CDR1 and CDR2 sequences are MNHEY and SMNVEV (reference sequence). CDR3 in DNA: TGTGCCAGCAGTTTATTGGACAGGGTATACACTGAAGCTTTCTTT. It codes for CASSLLDRVYTEAFF.

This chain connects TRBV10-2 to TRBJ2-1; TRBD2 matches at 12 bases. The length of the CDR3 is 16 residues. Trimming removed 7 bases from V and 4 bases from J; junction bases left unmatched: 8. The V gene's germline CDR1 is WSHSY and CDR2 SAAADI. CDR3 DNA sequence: TGCGCCAGCAAAAAAGCTCTAGCGGGGGGGTACAATGAGCAGTTCTTC. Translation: CASKKALAGGYNEQFF.

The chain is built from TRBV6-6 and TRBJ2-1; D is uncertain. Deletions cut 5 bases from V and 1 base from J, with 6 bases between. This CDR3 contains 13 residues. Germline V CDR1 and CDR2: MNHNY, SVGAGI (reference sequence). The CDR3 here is CASSLVSYNEQFF. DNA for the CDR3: TGTGCCAGCAGTCTAGTATCCTACAATGAGCAGTTCTTC.

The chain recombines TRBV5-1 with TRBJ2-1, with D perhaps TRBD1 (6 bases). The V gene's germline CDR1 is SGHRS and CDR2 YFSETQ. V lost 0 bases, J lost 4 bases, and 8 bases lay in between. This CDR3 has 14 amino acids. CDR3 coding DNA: TGCGCCAGCAGCTTGGTTCAGGGGTACAATGAGCAGTTCTTC. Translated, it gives CASSLVQGYNEQFF. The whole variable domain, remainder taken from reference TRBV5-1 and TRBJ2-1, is KAGVTQTPRYLIKTRGQQVTLSCSPISGHRSVSWYQQTPGQGLQFLFEYFSETQRNKGNFPGRFSGRQFSNSRSEMNVSTLELGDSALYLCASSLVQGYNEQFFGPGTRLTVL.

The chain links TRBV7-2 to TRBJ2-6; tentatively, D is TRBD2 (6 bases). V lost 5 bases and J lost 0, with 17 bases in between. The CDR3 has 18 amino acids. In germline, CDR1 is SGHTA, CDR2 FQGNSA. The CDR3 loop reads CASSHGREFRSGANVLTF. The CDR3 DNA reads TGTGCCAGCAGCCATGGACGGGAGTTCCGCTCTGGGGCCAACGTCCTGACTTTC.

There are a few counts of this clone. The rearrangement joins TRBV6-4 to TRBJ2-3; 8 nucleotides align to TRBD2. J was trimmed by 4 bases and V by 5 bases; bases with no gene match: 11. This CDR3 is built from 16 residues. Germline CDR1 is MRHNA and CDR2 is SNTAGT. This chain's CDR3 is CASSRSPGGGADTQYF. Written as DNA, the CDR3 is TGTGCCAGCAGTCGATCACCGGGAGGGGGGGCAGATACGCAGTATTTT.

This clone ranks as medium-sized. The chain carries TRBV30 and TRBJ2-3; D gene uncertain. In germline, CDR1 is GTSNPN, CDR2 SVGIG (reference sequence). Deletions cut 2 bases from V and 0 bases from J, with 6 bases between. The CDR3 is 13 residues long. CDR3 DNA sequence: TGTGCCTGGAGTCCGCGGAGCACAGATACGCAGTATTTT. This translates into CAWSPRSTDTQYF.

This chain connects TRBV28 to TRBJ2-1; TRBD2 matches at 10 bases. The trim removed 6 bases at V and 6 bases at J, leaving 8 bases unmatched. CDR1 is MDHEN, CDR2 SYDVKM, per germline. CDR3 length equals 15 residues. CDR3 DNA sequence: TGTGCCAGCAGGGCCCATAGCGGGGGGCCCAATGAGCAGTTCTTC. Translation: CASRAHSGGPNEQFF.

CDR3 nucleotide sequence: TGTGCCAGCAGTTTAGGGTGGACTAGCGGAAGGTCCCACAATGAGCAGTTCTTC. Translating gives CASSLGWTSGRSHNEQFF. This rearrangement joins TRBV28 to TRBJ2-1; 10 nucleotides align to TRBD2. Germline V gives CDR1 MDHEN, CDR2 SYDVKM. J was trimmed by 5 bases and V by 2 bases; bases with no gene match: 12. The CDR3 has 18 amino acids.

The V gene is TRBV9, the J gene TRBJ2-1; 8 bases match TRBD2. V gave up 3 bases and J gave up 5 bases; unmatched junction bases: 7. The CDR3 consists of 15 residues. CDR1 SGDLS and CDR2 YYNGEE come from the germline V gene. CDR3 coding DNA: TGTGCCAGCAGCGCAAGCGGGAGTGGCAACAATGAGCAGTTCTTC. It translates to CASSASGSGNNEQFF.

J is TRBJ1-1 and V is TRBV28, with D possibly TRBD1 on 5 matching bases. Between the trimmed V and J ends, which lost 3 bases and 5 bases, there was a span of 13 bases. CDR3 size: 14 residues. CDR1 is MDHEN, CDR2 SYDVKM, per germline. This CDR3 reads CASSFNYGGTEAFF. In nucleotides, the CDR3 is TGTGCCAGCAGTTTTAATTATGGGGGGACTGAAGCTTTCTTT.

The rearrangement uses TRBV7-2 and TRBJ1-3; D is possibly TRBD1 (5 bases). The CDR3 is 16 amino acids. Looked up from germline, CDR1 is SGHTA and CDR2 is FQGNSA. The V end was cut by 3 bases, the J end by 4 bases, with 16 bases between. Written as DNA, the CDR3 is TGTGCCAGCAGCTTGATGTCCGGGGCTCCGGGAAACACCATATATTTT. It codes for CASSLMSGAPGNTIYF.

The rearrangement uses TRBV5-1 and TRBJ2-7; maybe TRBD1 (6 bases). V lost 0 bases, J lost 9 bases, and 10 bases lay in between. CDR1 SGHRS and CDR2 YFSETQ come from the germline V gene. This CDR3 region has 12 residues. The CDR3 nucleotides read TGCGCCAGCAGCTTGGCTGGGGGCTGGCAGTACTTC. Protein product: CASSLAGGWQYF. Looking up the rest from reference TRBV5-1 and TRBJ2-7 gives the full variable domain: KAGVTQTPRYLIKTRGQQVTLSCSPISGHRSVSWYQQTPGQGLQFLFEYFSETQRNKGNFPGRFSGRQFSNSRSEMNVSTLELGDSALYLCASSLAGGWQYFGPGTRLTVT.

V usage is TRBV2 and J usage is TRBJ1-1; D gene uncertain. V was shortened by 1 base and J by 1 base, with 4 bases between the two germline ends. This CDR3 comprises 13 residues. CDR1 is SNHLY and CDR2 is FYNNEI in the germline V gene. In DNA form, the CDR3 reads TGTGCCAGCAGTGAAGGGGCGAACACTGAAGCTTTCTTT. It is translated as CASSEGANTEAFF.

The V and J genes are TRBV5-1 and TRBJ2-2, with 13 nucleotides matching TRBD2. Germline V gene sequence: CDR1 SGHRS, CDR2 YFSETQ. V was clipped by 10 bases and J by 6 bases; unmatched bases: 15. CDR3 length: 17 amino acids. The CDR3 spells CASSGVGLAGDAGELFF. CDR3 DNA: TGCGCCTCAAGCGGGGTCGGACTAGCGGGAGACGCCGGGGAGCTGTTTTTT.

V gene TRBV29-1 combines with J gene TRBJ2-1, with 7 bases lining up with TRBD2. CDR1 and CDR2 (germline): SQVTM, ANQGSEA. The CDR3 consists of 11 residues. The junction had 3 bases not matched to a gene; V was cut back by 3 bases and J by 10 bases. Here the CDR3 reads CSVDSGGEQFF. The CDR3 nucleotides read TGCAGCGTTGACTCGGGAGGAGAGCAGTTCTTC.

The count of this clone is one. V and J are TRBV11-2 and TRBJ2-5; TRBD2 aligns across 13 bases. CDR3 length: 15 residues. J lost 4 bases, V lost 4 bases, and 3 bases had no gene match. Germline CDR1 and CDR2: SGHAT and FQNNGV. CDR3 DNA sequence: TGTGCCAGCAGCTCGGGACTAGCGGGATCAGAGACCCAGTACTTC. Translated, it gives CASSSGLAGSETQYF.

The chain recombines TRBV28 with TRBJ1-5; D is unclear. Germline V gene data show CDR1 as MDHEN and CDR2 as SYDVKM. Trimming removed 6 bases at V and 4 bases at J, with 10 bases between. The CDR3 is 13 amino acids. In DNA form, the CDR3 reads TGTGCCAGCAGCTCGGAGGAGAATCAGCCCCAGCATTTT. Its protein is CASSSEENQPQHF.

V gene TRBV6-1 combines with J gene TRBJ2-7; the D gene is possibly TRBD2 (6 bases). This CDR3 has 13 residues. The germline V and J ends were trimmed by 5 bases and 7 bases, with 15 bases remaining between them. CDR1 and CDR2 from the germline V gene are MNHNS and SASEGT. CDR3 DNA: TGTGCCAGCAGTTCCCGAGGAGGGAGGGAGCAGTACTTC. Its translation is CASSSRGGREQYF.